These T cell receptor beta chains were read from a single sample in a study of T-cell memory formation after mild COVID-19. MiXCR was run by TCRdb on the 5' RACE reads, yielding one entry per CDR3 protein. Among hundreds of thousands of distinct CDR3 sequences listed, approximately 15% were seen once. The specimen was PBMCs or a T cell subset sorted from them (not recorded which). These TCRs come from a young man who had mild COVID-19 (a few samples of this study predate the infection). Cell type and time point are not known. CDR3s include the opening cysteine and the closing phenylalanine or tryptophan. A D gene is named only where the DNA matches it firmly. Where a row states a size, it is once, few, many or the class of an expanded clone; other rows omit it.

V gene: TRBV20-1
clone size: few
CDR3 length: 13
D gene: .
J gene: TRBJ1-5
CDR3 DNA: TGCAGTGCTACCCGGGACAGCAATCAGCCCCAGCATTTT
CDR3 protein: CSATRDSNQPQHF

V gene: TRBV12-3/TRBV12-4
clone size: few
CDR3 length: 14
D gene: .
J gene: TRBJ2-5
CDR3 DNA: TGTGCCAGCAGGCAAGACTCGTCCCCGGAGACCCAGTACTTC
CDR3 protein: CASRQDSSPETQYF

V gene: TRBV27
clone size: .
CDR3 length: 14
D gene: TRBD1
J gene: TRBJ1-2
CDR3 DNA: TGTGCCAGTAGGACAGGGATCTCAGGGTATGGCTACACCTTC
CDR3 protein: CASRTGISGYGYTF

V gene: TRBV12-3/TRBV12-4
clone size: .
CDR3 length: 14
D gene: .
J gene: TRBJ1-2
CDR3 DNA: TGTGCCAGCAGTTTGGGGAGCCCCGTGGGGGGCTACACCTTC
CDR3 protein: CASSLGSPVGGYTF

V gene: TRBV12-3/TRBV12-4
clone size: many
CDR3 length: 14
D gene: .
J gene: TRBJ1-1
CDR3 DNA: TGTGCCAGCAGTTTCGGACGGAGCAACACTGAAGCTTTCTTT
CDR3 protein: CASSFGRSNTEAFF

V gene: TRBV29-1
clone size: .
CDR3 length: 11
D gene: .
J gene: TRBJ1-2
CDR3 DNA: TGCAGCGTGAGTCCTAACTATGGCTACACCTTC
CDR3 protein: CSVSPNYGYTF

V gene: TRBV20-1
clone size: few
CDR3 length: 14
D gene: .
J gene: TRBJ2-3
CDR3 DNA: TGCAGTGCTAGTCCGAGGCAGAGCACAGATACGCAGTATTTT
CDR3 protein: CSASPRQSTDTQYF

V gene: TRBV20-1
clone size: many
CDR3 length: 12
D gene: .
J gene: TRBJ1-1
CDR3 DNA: TGCAGTGCCATGGAACCGAACACTGAAGCTTTCTTT
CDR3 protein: CSAMEPNTEAFF

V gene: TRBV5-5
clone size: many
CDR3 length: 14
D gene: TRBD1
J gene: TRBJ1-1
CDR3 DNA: TGTGCCAGCAGCGCGACAGGGTTGAACACTGAAGCTTTCTTT
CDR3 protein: CASSATGLNTEAFF

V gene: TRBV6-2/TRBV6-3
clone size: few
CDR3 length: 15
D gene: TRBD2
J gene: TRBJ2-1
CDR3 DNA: TGTGCCATCTCCCTGGGGACTAGCGGCTACAATGAGCAGTTCTTC
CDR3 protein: CAISLGTSGYNEQFF

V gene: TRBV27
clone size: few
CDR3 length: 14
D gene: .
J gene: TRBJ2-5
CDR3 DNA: TGTGCCAGCAGTGCAACAGGGAGAGGCAAGACCCAGTACTTC
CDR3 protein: CASSATGRGKTQYF

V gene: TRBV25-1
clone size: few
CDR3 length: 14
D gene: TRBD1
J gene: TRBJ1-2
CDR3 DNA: TGTGCCAGCAGTGTGCCGGGACAGGGGTATGGCTACACCTTC
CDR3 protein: CASSVPGQGYGYTF

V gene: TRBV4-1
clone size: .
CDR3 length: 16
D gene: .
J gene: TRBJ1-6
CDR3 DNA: TGCGCCAGCAGCCAAGTTAGGGGGGACTATAATTCACCCCTCCACTTT
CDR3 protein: CASSQVRGDYNSPLHF

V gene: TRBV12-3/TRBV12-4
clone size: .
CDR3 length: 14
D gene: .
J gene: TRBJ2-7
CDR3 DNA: TGTGCCAGCAGTTTTACAGGGTTTCGGTACGAGCAGTACTTC
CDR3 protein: CASSFTGFRYEQYF

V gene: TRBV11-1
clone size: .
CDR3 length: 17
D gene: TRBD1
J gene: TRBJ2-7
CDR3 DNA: TGTGCCAGCAGCCAAAGCCTAACCGGGACAGACTCCTACGAGCAGTACTTC
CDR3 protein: CASSQSLTGTDSYEQYF

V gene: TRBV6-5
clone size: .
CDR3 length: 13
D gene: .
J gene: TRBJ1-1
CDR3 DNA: TGTGCCAGCAGTTACCGGACCAGCACTGAAGCTTTCTTT
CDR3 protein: CASSYRTSTEAFF

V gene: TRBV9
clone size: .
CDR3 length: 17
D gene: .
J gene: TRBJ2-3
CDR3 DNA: TGTGCCAGCAGCGTAGACAGAACGGTCTCGGTACCAGATACGCAGTATTTT
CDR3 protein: CASSVDRTVSVPDTQYF

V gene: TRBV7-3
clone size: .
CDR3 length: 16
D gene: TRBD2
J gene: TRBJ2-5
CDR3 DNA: TGTGCCAGCAGCTTAGGACTAGCGGGTCTCCAAGAGACCCAGTACTTC
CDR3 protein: CASSLGLAGLQETQYF

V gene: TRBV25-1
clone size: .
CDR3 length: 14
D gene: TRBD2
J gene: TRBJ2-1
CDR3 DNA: TGTGCCAGCACCCATAGCGGGGGGGACAATGAGCAGTTCTTC
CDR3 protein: CASTHSGGDNEQFF

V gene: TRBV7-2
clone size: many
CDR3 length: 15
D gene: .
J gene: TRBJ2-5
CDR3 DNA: TGTGCCAGCAGCTTATGGGCAGGGGTAAAAGAGACCCAGTACTTC
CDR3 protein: CASSLWAGVKETQYF

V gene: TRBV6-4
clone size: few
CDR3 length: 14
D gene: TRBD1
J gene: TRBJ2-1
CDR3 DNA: TGTGCCAGCAGTGACGGGACAGGGGGCAATGAGCAGTTCTTC
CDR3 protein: CASSDGTGGNEQFF

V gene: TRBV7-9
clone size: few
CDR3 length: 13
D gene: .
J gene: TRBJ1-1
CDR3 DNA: TGTGCCAGCAGCTCACCGATGAACACTGAAGCTTTCTTT
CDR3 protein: CASSSPMNTEAFF

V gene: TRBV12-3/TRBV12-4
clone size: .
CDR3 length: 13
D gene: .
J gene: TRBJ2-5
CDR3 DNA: TGTGCCAGCAGTTTGAGGTCTGACGCGACCCAGTACTTC
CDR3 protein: CASSLRSDATQYF

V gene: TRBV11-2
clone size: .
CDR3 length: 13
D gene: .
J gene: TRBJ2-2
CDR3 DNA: TGTGCCAGCAGCCTTACAGGCGGCGGGGAGCTGTTTTTT
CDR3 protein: CASSLTGGGELFF

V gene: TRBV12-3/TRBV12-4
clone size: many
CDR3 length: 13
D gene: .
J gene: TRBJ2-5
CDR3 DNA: TGCGCCAGCAGCCTTCGGGGCGCAGAGACCCAGTACTTC
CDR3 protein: CASSLRGAETQYF

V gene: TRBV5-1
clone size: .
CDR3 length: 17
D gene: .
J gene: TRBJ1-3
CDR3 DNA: TGCGCCAGCAGCTTTCATTCCGGGGTCTTCTCTGGAAACACCATATATTTT
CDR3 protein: CASSFHSGVFSGNTIYF

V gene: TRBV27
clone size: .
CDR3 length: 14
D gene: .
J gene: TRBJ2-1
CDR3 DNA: TGTGCCAGCAGTTTTCAGTCGGAAAGTAACGAGCAGTTCTTC
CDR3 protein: CASSFQSESNEQFF

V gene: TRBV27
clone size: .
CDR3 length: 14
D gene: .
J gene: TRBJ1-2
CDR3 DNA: TGTGCCAGCAGGGGTTTGGCACCTAACTATGGCTACACCTTC
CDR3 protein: CASRGLAPNYGYTF

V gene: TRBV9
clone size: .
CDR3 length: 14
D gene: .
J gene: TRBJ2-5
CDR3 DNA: TGTGCCAGAAGCCCCAGGACTATCCAAGAGACCCAGTACTTC
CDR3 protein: CARSPRTIQETQYF

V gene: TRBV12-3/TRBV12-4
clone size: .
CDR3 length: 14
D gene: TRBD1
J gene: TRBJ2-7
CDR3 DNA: TGTGCCAGCACCTTCAGGGGGACCTCCTACGAGCAGTACTTC
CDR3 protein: CASTFRGTSYEQYF

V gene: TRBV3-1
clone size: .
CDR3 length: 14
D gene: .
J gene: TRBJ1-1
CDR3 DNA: TGTGCCAGCAGCCCCCTAGACGGGGCTGCTGAAGCTTTCTTT
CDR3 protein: CASSPLDGAAEAFF

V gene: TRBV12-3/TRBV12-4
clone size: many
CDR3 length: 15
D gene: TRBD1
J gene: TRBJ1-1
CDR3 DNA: TGTGCCAGCAGTTTTGGACAGGGGGGTGTGGCTGAAGCTTTCTTT
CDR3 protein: CASSFGQGGVAEAFF

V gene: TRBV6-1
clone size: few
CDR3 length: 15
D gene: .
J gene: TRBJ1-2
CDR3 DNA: TGTGCCAGCAGTGAACAGCGTCAGAGAGGCTATGGCTACACCTTC
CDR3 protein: CASSEQRQRGYGYTF

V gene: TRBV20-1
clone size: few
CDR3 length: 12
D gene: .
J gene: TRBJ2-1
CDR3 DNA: TGCAGTGGGGCCAGGGGCAACAATGAGCAGTTCTTC
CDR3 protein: CSGARGNNEQFF

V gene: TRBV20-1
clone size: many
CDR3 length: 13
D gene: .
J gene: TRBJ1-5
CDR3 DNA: TGCAGTGCTAGAGATGACCCCAATCAGCCCCAGCATTTT
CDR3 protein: CSARDDPNQPQHF

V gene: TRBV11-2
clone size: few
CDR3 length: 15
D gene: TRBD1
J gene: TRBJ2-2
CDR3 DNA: TGTGCCAGCAGTCCGGACAGGGGGCGTTTCGGGGAGCTGTTTTTT
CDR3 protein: CASSPDRGRFGELFF

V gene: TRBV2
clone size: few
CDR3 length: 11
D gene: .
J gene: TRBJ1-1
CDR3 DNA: TGTGCCAGCAGTGGATGGGTAGAAGCTTTCTTT
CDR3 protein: CASSGWVEAFF

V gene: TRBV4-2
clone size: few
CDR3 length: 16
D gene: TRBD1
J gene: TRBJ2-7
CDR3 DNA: TGTGCCAGCAGCCAAGAGTGGACGACAGGGGGCTACGAGCAGTACTTC
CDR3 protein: CASSQEWTTGGYEQYF

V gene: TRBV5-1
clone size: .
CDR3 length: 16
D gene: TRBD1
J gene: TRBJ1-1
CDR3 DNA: TGCGCCAGCAGCCCGGGACAGGGAAGGGCCGACACTGAAGCTTTCTTT
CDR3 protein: CASSPGQGRADTEAFF

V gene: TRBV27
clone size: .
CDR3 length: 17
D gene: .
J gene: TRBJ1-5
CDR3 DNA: TGTGCCAGCAGTTTATCGAGTGGAGGAGGGGAAGGCCAGCCCCAGCATTTT
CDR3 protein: CASSLSSGGGEGQPQHF

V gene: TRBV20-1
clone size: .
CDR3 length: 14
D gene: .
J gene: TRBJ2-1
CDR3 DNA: TGCAGTGCTACCGGGACTCTTTCCACCAATGAGCAGTTCTTC
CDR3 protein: CSATGTLSTNEQFF

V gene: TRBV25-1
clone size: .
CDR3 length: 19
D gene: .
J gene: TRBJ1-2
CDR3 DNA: TGTGCCAGCAGTGAATACCACCCCGGGGCGGCCCGCTTTAACTATGGCTACACCTTC
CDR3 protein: CASSEYHPGAARFNYGYTF

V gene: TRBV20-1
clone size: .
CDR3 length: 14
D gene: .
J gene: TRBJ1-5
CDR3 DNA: TGCAGTGCTAGACCCCAGGGGATCGGCCAGCCCCAGCATTTT
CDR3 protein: CSARPQGIGQPQHF

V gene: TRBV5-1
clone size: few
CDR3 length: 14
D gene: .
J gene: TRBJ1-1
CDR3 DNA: TGCGCCAGCAGTCGTACAGGGAGTGACACTGAAGCTTTCTTT
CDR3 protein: CASSRTGSDTEAFF

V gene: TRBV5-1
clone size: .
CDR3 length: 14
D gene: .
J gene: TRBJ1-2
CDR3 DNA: TGCGCCAGCAGCTCACCTGACACCACCTATGGCTACACCTTC
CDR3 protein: CASSSPDTTYGYTF

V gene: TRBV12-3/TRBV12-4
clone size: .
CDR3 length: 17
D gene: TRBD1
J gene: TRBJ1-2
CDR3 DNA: TGTGCCAGCAGTTTATTGAGACAGGGCTCCCGCGACTATGGCTACACCTTC
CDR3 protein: CASSLLRQGSRDYGYTF

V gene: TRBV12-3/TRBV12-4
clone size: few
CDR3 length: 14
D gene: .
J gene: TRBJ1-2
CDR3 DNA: TGTGCCAGCAGCCCTAGCGGGGAGGACTATGGCTACACCTTC
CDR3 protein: CASSPSGEDYGYTF